Each of the 18 T cell receptor beta chains below was sequenced from the same sample in a study of blood T cells in healthy people across ages. A second roughly 6 to 11 cycle PCR used barcoded and J-beta primers. TCRdb itself ran the 5' RACE reads through MiXCR, one entry per CDR3 protein. The data hold 500,000 to 700,000 distinct CDR3 sequences, with about 30% observed a single time. The sequenced sample consisted of blood. The origin of the receptors is an elderly woman in good health.

The genes are TRBV3-1 and TRBJ1-3, with 12 bases identical to TRBD1. This CDR3 comprises 15 residues. Germline trimming cut 7 bases from V and 6 bases from J; bases unmatched to any gene: 7. Germline V gives CDR1 LGHDT, CDR2 YNNKEL (reference sequence). CDR3 DNA: TGTGCCAGCACAGGGGGACAGGGGGCTGTAAACACCATATATTTT. Translated, it gives CASTGGQGAVNTIYF.

Concerning this clonotype: The germline gene is not matched at one end of the junction; a read error may be the cause. The chain combines TRBV12-3 or TRBV12-4 with TRBJ1-1; tentative D call: TRBD1 (6 bases). The CDR3 is 13 amino acids. The CDR3, as DNA: TGTGCCGGCAGTTTGTACAGGGACACTGAAGCTTTCTTT. Its protein product is CAGSLYRDTEAFF.

A word on this clonotype: This may be a read error: a much more frequent sequence differs by one nucleotide. V is TRBV9 and J is TRBJ2-5; 7 bases map to TRBD1. The germline V gene encodes CDR1 SGDLS and CDR2 YYNGEE. The CDR3 covers 15 residues. CDR3 protein: CASSVGVGGQETRYF. DNA for the CDR3: TGTGCCAGCAGCGTAGGTGTAGGGGGCCAAGAGACCCGGTACTTC. The complete variable domain, with remaining parts taken from reference TRBV9 and TRBJ2-5, reads DSGVTQTPKHLITATGQRVTLRCSPRSGDLSVYWYQQSLDQGLQFLIQYYNGEERAKGNILERFSAQQFPDLHSELNLSSLELGDSALYFCASSVGVGGQETRYFGPGTRLLVL.

The chain couples TRBV6-6 to TRBJ1-6; D call uncertain. The CDR3 has 15 amino acids. From germline, CDR1 is MNHNY and CDR2 SVGAGI (reference sequence). The germline V and J ends were trimmed by 5 bases and 10 bases, with 18 bases remaining between them. The CDR3 reads CASSALGGMGSPLHF. CDR3 in DNA: TGTGCCAGCAGTGCCTTGGGAGGGATGGGGTCACCCCTCCACTTT.

The chain has TRBV28 and TRBJ1-2; TRBD1 aligns across 10 bases. Germline-derived CDR1 and CDR2 are MDHEN and SYDVKM. Trimming took 6 bases from V and 8 from J; bases not matched to a gene: 6. The length of the CDR3 is 13 residues. CDR3 sequence: CASSRDRGKGYTF. The CDR3 DNA is TGTGCCAGCAGCCGGGACAGGGGTAAAGGCTACACCTTC.

For this clonotype: The junction does not match germline at one end; this may be a read error. The chain couples TRBV20-1 to TRBJ2-6; D is possibly TRBD1 (5 bases). This CDR3 comprises 17 residues. Germline lookup yields CDR1 DFQATT and CDR2 SNEGSKA (reference sequence). CDR3 in DNA: TGCAGTGCTAGAGATAAGGGAAGGCACTCTGGGGCCAACGTCCGGACTTTC. This gives the protein CSARDKGRHSGANVRTF.

This clonotype was observed many times. This sequence joins TRBV18 and TRBJ2-4, with D perhaps TRBD1 (6 bases). Germline-derived CDR1 and CDR2 are KGHSH and LQKENI. V gave up 3 bases and J gave up 7 bases, with 13 bases separating them. The CDR3 has 14 residues. This CDR3 reads CASSPQGPGNIQYF. The CDR3, as DNA: TGTGCCAGCTCACCTCAGGGGCCTGGGAACATTCAGTACTTC.

The gene calls are TRBV2 and TRBJ1-1; the D is unclear. This CDR3 spans 13 amino acids. Per the germline V gene, CDR1 is SNHLY and CDR2 is FYNNEI. Between the trimmed V and J ends, which lost 9 bases and 0 bases, there was a span of 11 bases. CDR3 bases: TGTGCCAGTCGGACCACTATGAACACTGAAGCTTTCTTT. This translates into CASRTTMNTEAFF. The full variable domain, its missing parts supplied by reference TRBV2 and TRBJ1-1, is EPEVTQTPSHQVTQMGQEVILRCVPISNHLYFYWYRQILGQKVEFLVSFYNNEISEKSEIFDDQFSVERPDGSNFTLKIRSTKLEDSAMYFCASRTTMNTEAFFGQGTRLTVV.

This chain uses TRBV30 with TRBJ2-3; D is possibly TRBD1 (6 bases). Germline-derived CDR1 and CDR2 are GTSNPN and SVGIG (reference sequence). V dropped 5 bases and J dropped 5 bases, with 20 bases sitting between them. The CDR3 length is 15 residues. The DNA of the CDR3 is TGTGCCTGGCGACTACTTGGAGTAGGGGGAGATACGCAGTATTTT. Translating gives CAWRLLGVGGDTQYF.

This clonotype was detected only a few times. The chain employs TRBV7-2 and TRBJ1-1, with D hard to call. CDR1 SGHTA and CDR2 FQGNSA come from the germline V gene. V dropped 0 bases and J dropped 4 bases, with 12 bases sitting between them. CDR3 length equals 15 residues. The CDR3 is CASSLALGRGTEAFF. The CDR3 coding sequence is TGTGCCAGCAGCTTAGCGCTCGGCAGAGGCACTGAAGCTTTCTTT. Full variable domain (rest looked up from reference TRBV7-2 and TRBJ1-1): GAGVSQSPSNKVTEKGKDVELRCDPISGHTALYWYRQSLGQGLEFLIYFQGNSAPDKSGLPSDRFSAERTGGSVSTLTIQRTQQEDSAVYLCASSLALGRGTEAFFGQGTRLTVV.

The chain couples TRBV28 to TRBJ1-1; possible D gene TRBD1, 6 bases. Germline values: CDR1 MDHEN, CDR2 SYDVKM. The V gene lost 2 bases and the J gene lost 0 bases, with 16 bases spanning the gap. The CDR3 sequence is 17 residues long. CDR3 DNA: TGTGCCAGCAGTTTAGATTTCCGGGACAAAATGAACACTGAAGCTTTCTTT. Protein: CASSLDFRDKMNTEAFF.

This clonotype was seen many times. The chain recombines TRBV20-1 with TRBJ2-3; D could derive from TRBD1 or TRBD2 (5 bases each). The length of the CDR3 is 16 residues. V was clipped by 5 bases and J by 4 bases, with 22 bases between them. Germline lookup yields CDR1 DFQATT and CDR2 SNEGSKA (reference sequence). The CDR3 DNA follows: TGCAGTGCTGAGTTCCCTGGGGGACCGACTTCAGATACGCAGTATTTT. Amino acids: CSAEFPGGPTSDTQYF.

In its sample, this clonotype was seen many times. The rearrangement uses TRBV20-1 and TRBJ2-7; TRBD2 agrees at 8 bases. CDR3 length: 13 amino acids. Per germline, CDR1 DFQATT and CDR2 SNEGSKA (reference sequence). The V and J ends lost 3 bases and 6 bases, in that order; junction bases with no gene match: 7. The CDR3 DNA reads as TGCAGTGCTAGCGAGCGGGGGAAGGGCGAGCAGTACTTC. Translation: CSASERGKGEQYF.

This clonotype was seen ten or more times. V and J are TRBV29-1 and TRBJ1-1; tentatively, D is TRBD1 (6 bases). The CDR3 sequence is 15 residues long. Germline V gene lookup returns CDR1 SQVTM and CDR2 ANQGSEA. The V and J ends lost 5 bases and 0 bases respectively, with 16 bases between them. The CDR3 region has the DNA TGCAGCGTTCGATCGGACAGCACCATGAACACTGAAGCTTTCTTT. As protein: CSVRSDSTMNTEAFF.

This clonotype occurred many times. This chain uses TRBV12-3 or TRBV12-4 with TRBJ2-1; TRBD1 agrees at 8 bases. CDR3 length: 15 amino acids. Losses at the gene ends were 6 bases for V and 4 bases for J; bases not matched to a gene: 8. The CDR3 DNA reads as TGTGCCAGCAGCCTAAAGACAGGGGTATACAATGAGCAGTTCTTC. Residues: CASSLKTGVYNEQFF.

In its sample, this clonotype was seen many times. This chain uses TRBV5-1 with TRBJ1-2; D perhaps matches TRBD1 (5 bases). This CDR3 has 14 amino acids. V was clipped by 1 base and J by 2 bases, with 9 bases between them. Germline V gene lookup returns CDR1 SGHRS and CDR2 YFSETQ. This CDR3 is CASSLSPGNYGYTF. CDR3 bases: TGCGCCAGCAGCTTGTCCCCAGGGAACTATGGCTACACCTTC.

This rearrangement joins TRBV2 to TRBJ1-2; TRBD1 matches at 10 bases. CDR3 length equals 15 residues. V trimming: 6 bases; J trimming: 4 bases; junction bases outside the gene matches: 8. Germline-derived CDR1 and CDR2 are SNHLY and FYNNEI. DNA for the CDR3: TGTGCCAGCAGGGTTGACAGGGGGCAGAGCTATGGCTACACCTTC. This encodes CASRVDRGQSYGYTF.

A word on this clonotype: This may be a read error, as it is one base from a much larger clone. This chain connects TRBV30 to TRBJ2-1; D gene unclear. This CDR3 region has 12 residues. Trimming took 4 bases from V and 4 from J, leaving 8 bases between them. Germline CDR1 reads GTSNPN; CDR2 reads SVGIG (reference sequence). CDR3 in DNA: TGTGCCTGGAATGGCCCATACAATGAGCAGTTCTTC. Residues: CAWNGPYNEQFF.